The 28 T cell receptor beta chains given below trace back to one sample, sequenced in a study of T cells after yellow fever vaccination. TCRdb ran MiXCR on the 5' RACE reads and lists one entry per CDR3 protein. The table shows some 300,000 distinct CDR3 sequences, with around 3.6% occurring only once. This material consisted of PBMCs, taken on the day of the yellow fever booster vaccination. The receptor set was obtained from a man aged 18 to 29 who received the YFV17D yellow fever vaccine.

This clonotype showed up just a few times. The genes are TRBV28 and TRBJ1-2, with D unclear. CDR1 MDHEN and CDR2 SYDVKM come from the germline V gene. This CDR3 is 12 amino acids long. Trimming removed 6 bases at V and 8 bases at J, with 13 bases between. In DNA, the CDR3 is TGTGCCAGCAGCCCTAAAGGCTGGGGCTACACCTTC. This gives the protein CASSPKGWGYTF.

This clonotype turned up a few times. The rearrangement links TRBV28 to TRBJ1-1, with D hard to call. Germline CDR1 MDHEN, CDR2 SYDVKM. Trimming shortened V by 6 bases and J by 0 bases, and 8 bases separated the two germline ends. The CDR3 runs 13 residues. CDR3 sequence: CASRSMLNTEAFF. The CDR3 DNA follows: TGTGCCAGCAGGTCTATGTTGAACACTGAAGCTTTCTTT.

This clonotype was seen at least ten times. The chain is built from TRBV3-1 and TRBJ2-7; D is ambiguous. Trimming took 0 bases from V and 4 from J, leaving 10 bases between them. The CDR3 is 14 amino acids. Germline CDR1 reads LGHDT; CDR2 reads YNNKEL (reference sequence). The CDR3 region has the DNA TGTGCCAGCAGCCAAGATTCTTGGGGATACGAGCAGTACTTC. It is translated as CASSQDSWGYEQYF.

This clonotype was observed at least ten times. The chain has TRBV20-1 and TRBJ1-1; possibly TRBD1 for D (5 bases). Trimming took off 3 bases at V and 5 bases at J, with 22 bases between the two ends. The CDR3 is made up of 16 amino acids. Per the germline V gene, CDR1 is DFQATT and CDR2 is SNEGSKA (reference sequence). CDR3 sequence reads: CSASPTDLSRGTEAFF. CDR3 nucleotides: TGCAGTGCTAGCCCGACAGACCTCTCCCGGGGAACTGAAGCTTTCTTT.

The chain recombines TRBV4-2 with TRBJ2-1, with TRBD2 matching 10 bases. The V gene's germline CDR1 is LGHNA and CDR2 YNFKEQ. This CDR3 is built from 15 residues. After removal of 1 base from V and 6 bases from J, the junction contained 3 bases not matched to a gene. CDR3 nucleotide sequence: TGTGCCAGCAGCCAAGGGACTAGCGGTCTCAATGAGCAGTTCTTC. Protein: CASSQGTSGLNEQFF.

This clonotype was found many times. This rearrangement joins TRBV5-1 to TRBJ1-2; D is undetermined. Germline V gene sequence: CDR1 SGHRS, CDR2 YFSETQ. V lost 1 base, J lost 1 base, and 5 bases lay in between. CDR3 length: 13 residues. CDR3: CASSLPHNYGYTF. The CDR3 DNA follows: TGCGCCAGCAGCTTGCCCCATAACTATGGCTACACCTTC. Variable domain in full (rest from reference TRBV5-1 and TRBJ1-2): KAGVTQTPRYLIKTRGQQVTLSCSPISGHRSVSWYQQTPGQGLQFLFEYFSETQRNKGNFPGRFSGRQFSNSRSEMNVSTLELGDSALYLCASSLPHNYGYTFGSGTRLTVV.

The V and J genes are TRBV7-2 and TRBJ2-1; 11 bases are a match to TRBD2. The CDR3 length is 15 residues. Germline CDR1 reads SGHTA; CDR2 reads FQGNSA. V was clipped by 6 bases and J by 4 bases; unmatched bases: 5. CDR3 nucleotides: TGTGCCAGCAGTTGGATAGCGGGGGGGTACAATGAGCAGTTCTTC. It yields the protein CASSWIAGGYNEQFF.

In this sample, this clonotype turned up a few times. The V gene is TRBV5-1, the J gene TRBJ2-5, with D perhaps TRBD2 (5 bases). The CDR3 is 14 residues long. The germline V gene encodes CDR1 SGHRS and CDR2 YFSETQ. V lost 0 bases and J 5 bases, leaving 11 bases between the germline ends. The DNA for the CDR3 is TGCGCCAGCAGCTTGGTAGAGGGTAAGGAGACCCAGTACTTC. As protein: CASSLVEGKETQYF.

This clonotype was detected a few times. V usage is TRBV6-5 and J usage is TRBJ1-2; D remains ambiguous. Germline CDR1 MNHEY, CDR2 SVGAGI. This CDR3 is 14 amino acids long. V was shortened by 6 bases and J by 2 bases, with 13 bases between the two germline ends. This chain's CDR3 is CASSRLVGNYGYTF. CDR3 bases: TGTGCCAGCAGCCGCCTCGTAGGGAACTATGGCTACACCTTC.

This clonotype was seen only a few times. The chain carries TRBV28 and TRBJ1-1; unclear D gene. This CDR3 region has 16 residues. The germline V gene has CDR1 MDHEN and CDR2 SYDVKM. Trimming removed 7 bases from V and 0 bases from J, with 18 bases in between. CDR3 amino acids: CASTPPRGILNTEAFF. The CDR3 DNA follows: TGTGCCAGCACCCCTCCCCGAGGGATATTGAACACTGAAGCTTTCTTT.

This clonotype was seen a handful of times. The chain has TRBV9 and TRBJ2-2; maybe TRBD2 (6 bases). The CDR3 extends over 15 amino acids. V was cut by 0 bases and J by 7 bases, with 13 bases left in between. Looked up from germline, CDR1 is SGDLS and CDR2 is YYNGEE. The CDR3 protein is CASSVAYLGGGELFF. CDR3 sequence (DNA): TGTGCCAGCAGCGTAGCGTACCTCGGGGGCGGGGAGCTGTTTTTT.

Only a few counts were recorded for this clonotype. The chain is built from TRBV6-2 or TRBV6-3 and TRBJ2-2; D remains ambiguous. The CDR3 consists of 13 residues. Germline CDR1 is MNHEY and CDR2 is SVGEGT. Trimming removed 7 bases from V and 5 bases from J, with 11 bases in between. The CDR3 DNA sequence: TGTGCCAGCACCTTTTGGGGAACCGGGGAGCTGTTTTTT. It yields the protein CASTFWGTGELFF.

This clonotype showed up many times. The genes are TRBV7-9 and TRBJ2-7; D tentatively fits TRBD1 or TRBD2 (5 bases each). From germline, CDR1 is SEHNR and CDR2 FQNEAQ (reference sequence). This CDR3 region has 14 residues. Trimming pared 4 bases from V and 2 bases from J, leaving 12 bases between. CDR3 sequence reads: CASSSQETTYEQYV. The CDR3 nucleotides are TGTGCCAGCAGCTCACAGGAGACTACCTACGAGCAGTACGTC.

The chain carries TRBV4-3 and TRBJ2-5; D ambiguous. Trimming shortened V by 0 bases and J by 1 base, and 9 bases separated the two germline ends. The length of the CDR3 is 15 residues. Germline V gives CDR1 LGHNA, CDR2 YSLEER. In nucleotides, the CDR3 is TGCGCCAGCAGCCAAGAAGGGCACTTCCAAGAGACCCAGTACTTC. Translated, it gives CASSQEGHFQETQYF.

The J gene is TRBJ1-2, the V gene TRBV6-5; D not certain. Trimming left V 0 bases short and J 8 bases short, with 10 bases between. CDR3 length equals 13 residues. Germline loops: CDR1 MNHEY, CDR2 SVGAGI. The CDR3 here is CASSYSEAGGYTF. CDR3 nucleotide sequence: TGTGCCAGCAGTTACTCGGAGGCTGGGGGCTACACCTTC.

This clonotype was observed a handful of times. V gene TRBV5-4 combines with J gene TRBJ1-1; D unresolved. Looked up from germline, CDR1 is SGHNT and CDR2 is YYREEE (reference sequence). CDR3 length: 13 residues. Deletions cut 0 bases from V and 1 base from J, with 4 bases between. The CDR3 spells CASSLAQNTEAFF. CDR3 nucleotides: TGTGCCAGCAGCTTGGCCCAGAACACTGAAGCTTTCTTT.

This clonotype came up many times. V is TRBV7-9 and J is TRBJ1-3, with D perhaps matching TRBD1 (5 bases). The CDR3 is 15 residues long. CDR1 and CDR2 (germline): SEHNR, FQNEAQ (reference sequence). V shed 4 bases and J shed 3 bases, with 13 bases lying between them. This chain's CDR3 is CASSSSRGYGNTIYF. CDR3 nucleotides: TGTGCCAGCAGCTCTTCCCGGGGGTATGGAAACACCATATATTTT. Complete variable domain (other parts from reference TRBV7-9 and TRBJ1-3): DTGVSQNPRHKITKRGQNVTFRCDPISEHNRLYWYRQTLGQGPEFLTYFQNEAQLEKSRLLSDRFSAERPKGSFSTLEIQRTEQGDSAMYLCASSSSRGYGNTIYFGEGSWLTVV.

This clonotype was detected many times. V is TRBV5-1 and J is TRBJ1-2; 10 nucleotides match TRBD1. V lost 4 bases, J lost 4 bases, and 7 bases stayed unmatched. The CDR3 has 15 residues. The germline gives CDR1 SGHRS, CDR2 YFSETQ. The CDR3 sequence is CASSLGTGDTYGYTF. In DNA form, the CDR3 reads TGCGCCAGCAGCCTCGGGACAGGGGATACCTATGGCTACACCTTC.

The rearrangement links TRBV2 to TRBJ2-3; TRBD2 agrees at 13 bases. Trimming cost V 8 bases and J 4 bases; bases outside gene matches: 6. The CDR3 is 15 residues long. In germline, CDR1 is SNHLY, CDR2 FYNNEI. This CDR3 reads CASGPTSGGADTQYF. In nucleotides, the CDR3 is TGTGCCAGCGGCCCCACTAGCGGGGGGGCAGATACGCAGTATTTT.

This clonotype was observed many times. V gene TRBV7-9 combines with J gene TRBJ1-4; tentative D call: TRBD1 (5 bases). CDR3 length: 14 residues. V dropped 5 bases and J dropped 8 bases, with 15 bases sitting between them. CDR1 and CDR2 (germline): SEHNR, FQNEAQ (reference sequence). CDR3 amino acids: CASSLLAGREKLFF. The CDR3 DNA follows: TGTGCCAGCAGCCTCCTGGCAGGGAGAGAAAAACTGTTTTTT.

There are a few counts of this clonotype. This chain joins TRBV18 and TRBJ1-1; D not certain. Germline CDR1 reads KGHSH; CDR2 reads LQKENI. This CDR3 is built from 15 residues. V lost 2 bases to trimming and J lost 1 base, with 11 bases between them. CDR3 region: CASSPSLNPNTEAFF. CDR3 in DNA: TGTGCCAGCTCACCAAGTTTAAACCCGAACACTGAAGCTTTCTTT.

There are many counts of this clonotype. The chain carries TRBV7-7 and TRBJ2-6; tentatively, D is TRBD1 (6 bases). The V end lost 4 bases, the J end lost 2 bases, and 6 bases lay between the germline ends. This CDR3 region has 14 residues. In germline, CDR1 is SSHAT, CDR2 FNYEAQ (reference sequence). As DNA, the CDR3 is TGTGCCAGCAGCTACAGGGCTGGGGCCAACGTCCTGACTTTC. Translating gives CASSYRAGANVLTF.

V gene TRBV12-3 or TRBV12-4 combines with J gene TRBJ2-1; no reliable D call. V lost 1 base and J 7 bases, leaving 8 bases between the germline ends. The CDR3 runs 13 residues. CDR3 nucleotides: TGTGCCAGCAGTTTAGTGACCGCAAATGAGCAGTTCTTC. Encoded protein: CASSLVTANEQFF.

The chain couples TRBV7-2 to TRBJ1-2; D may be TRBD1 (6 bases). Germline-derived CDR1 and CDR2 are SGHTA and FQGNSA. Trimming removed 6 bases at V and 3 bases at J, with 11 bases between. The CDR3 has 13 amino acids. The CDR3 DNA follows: TGTGCCAGCAGTGGGGACAACGACTATGGCTACACCTTC. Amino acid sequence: CASSGDNDYGYTF.

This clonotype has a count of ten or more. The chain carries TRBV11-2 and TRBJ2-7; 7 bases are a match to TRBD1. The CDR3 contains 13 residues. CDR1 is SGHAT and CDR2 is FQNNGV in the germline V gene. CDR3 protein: CASSLGDATGYRV. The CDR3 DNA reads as TGTGCCAGCAGCTTGGGGGATGCGACAGGGTATAGAGTC.

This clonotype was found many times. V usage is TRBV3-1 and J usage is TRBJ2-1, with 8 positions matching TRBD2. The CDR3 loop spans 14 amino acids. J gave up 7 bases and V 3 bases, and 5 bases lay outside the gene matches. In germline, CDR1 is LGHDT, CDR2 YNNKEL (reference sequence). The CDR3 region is CASSQRGAGNEQFF. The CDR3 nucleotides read TGTGCCAGCAGCCAGCGGGGGGCCGGGAATGAGCAGTTCTTC.

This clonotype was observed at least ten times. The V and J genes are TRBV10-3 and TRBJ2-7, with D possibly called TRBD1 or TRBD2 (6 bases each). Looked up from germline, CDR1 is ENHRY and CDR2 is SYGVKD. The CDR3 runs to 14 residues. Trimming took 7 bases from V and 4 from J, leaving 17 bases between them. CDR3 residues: CAINRLGGVYEQYF. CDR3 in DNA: TGTGCCATCAATCGCCTGGGGGGCGTGTACGAGCAGTACTTC.

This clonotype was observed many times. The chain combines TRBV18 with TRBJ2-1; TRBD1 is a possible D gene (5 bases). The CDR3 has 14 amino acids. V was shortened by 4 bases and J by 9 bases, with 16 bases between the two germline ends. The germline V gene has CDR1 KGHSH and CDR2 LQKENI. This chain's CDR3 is CASSRVAGRREQFF. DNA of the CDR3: TGTGCCAGCTCACGAGTGGCAGGGCGGCGTGAGCAGTTCTTC. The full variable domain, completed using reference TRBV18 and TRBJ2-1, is NAGVMQNPRHLVRRRGQEARLRCSPMKGHSHVYWYRQLPEEGLKFMVYLQKENIIDESGMPKERFSAEFPKEGPSILRIQQVVRGDSAAYFCASSRVAGRREQFFGPGTRLTVL.